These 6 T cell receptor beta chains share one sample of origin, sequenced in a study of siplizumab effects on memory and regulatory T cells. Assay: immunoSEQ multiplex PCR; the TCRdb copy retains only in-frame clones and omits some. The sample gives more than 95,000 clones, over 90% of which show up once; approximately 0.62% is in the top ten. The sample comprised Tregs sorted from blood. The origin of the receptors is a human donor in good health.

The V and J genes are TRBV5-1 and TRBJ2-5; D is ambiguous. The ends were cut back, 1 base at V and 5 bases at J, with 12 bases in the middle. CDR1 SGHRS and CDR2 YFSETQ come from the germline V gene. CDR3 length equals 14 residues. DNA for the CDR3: TGCGCCAGCAGCTTGTCGACCGGGCAGGAGACCCAGTACTTC. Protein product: CASSLSTGQETQYF.

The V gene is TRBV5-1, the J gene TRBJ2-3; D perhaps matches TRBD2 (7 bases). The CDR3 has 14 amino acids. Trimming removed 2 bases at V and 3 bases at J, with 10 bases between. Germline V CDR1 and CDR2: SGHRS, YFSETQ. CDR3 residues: CASSFGGRTDTQYF. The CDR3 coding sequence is TGCGCCAGCAGCTTCGGGGGGCGTACAGATACGCAGTATTTT.

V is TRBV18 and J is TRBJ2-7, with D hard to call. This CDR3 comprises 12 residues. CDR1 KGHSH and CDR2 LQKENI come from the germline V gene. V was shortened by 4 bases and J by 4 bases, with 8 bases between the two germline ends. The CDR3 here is CASSQSRYEQYF. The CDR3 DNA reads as TGTGCCAGCTCACAATCCAGGTACGAGCAGTACTTC. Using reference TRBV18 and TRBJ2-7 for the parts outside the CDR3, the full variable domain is NAGVMQNPRHLVRRRGQEARLRCSPMKGHSHVYWYRQLPEEGLKFMVYLQKENIIDESGMPKERFSAEFPKEGPSILRIQQVVRGDSAAYFCASSQSRYEQYFGPGTRLTVT.

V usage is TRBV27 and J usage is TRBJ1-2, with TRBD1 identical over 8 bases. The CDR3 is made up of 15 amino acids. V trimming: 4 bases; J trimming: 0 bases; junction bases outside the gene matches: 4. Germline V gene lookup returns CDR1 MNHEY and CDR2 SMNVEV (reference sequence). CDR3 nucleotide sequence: TGTGCCAGCAGTTGGGGGACAGGACCTAACTATGGCTACACCTTC. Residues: CASSWGTGPNYGYTF.

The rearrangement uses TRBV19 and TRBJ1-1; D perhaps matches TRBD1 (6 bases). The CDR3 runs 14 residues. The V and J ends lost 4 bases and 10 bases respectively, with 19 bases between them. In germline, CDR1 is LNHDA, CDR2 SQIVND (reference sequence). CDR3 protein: CASSTALGQSGAFF. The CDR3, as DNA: TGTGCCAGTAGTACAGCCCTTGGACAGTCGGGAGCTTTCTTT.

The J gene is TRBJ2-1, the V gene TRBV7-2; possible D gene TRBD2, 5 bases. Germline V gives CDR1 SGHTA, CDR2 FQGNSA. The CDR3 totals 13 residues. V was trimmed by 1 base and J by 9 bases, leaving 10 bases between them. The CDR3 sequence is CASSLGTEGEQFF. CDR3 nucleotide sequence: TGTGCCAGCAGCTTAGGGACTGAGGGTGAGCAGTTCTTC. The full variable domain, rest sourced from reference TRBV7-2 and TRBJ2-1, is GAGVSQSPSNKVTEKGKDVELRCDPISGHTALYWYRQSLGQGLEFLIYFQGNSAPDKSGLPSDRFSAERTGGSVSTLTIQRTQQEDSAVYLCASSLGTEGEQFFGPGTRLTVL.